One sample yielded the 9 T cell receptor beta chains listed below, sequenced in a study of T cell repertoires in cytomegalovirus infection. TCRdb recomputed calls from the reads with MiXCR, one row per CDR3 protein. The sample yields approximately 250,000 distinct CDR3 sequences, roughly 6.5% seen once. Sequencing input: PBMCs. The receptors come from a human donor in good health (CMV status not recorded). Some clones in this sample may be carry-over from other donors' samples.

The table lists this clonotype with many counts. This sequence joins TRBV7-2 and TRBJ1-2, with 10 nucleotides matching TRBD1. CDR3 length: 17 residues. Germline CDR1 and CDR2: SGHTA and FQGNSA. V was clipped by 2 bases and J by 1 base; unmatched bases: 7. The CDR3 protein is CASSLRGQGTSNYGYTF. Written as DNA, the CDR3 is TGTGCCAGCAGCTTAAGGGGACAGGGGACCAGTAACTATGGCTACACCTTC.

This clonotype was observed many times. V gene TRBV7-2 combines with J gene TRBJ1-1; TRBD1 agrees at 8 bases. The CDR3 loop spans 15 amino acids. With V trimmed by 5 bases and J by 6 bases, 11 bases remained unmatched. The germline CDR1 and CDR2 sequences are SGHTA and FQGNSA. The CDR3 protein is CASSPDQDRAPEAFF. The DNA for the CDR3 is TGTGCCAGCAGCCCTGACCAGGACAGGGCCCCTGAAGCTTTCTTT.

Many counts were recorded for this clonotype. The rearrangement joins TRBV15 to TRBJ2-6, with TRBD1 identical over 8 bases. Germline CDR1 LNHNV, CDR2 YYDKDF (reference sequence). V shed 3 bases, J shed 4 bases, and the junction held 11 bases outside the gene matches. This CDR3 is 18 amino acids long. CDR3 DNA: TGTGCCACCAGCAGGGTGCCCGCAGGGGGCGCGGGGGCCAACGTCCTGACTTTC. This translates into CATSRVPAGGAGANVLTF.

This clonotype was recorded at least ten times. CDR3 loop: CASSPGANTEAFF. DNA of the CDR3: TGTGCCAGCAGCCCTGGAGCGAACACTGAAGCTTTCTTT. The chain joins TRBV4-2 to TRBJ1-1; D remains unclear. The CDR3 sequence is 13 residues long. V lost 4 bases and J lost 1, with 7 bases in between. Germline CDR1 is LGHNA and CDR2 is YNFKEQ.

This chain links TRBV18 with TRBJ1-5; no clear D gene. Trimming stripped 2 bases from V and 9 bases from J, with 11 bases between. The CDR3 runs 13 residues. From germline, CDR1 is KGHSH and CDR2 LQKENI. The CDR3 bases are TGTGCCAGCTCACCAGATCTAGCCCTGCCCCAGCATTTT. Amino acids: CASSPDLALPQHF.

This clonotype appeared many times. This chain links TRBV28 with TRBJ1-6, with TRBD1 as a possible D gene (5 bases). The CDR3 loop spans 14 amino acids. In germline, CDR1 is MDHEN, CDR2 SYDVKM. V lost 4 bases, J lost 6 bases, and 10 bases lay in between. CDR3 residues: CASSSGRLNSPLHF. The CDR3 DNA follows: TGTGCCAGCAGTTCGGGACGGCTTAATTCACCCCTCCACTTT.

This chain uses TRBV4-3 with TRBJ2-5, with 10 bases fitting TRBD2. CDR3 length: 18 residues. The junction had 15 bases not matched to a gene; V was cut back by 4 bases and J by 4 bases. CDR1 is LGHNA and CDR2 is YSLEER in the germline V gene. As DNA, the CDR3 is TGCGCCAGCAGCCGGGTCTCTTTAGCGGGGGGCGGGGGAGAGACCCAGTACTTC. Encoded protein: CASSRVSLAGGGGETQYF.

This clonotype occurred many times. The chain links TRBV7-2 to TRBJ2-7; D uncertain. Between the trimmed V and J ends, which lost 1 base and 3 bases, there was a span of 13 bases. The CDR3 runs 15 residues. Germline V lookup: CDR1 SGHTA, CDR2 FQGNSA. The CDR3 is CASSLVSLSVYEQYF. Written as DNA, the CDR3 is TGTGCCAGCAGCTTAGTTTCCCTTAGTGTCTACGAGCAGTACTTC.

This clonotype occurred many times. This sequence joins TRBV28 and TRBJ1-2; a weak D match, TRBD1 (5 bases). Germline CDR1 MDHEN, CDR2 SYDVKM. The CDR3 sequence is 14 residues long. The ends were cut back, 7 bases at V and 8 bases at J, with 20 bases in the middle. The DNA for the CDR3 is TGTGCCAGCATCGTCGGGAGGGGATTAGGCGGCTACACCTTC. This sequence encodes CASIVGRGLGGYTF.